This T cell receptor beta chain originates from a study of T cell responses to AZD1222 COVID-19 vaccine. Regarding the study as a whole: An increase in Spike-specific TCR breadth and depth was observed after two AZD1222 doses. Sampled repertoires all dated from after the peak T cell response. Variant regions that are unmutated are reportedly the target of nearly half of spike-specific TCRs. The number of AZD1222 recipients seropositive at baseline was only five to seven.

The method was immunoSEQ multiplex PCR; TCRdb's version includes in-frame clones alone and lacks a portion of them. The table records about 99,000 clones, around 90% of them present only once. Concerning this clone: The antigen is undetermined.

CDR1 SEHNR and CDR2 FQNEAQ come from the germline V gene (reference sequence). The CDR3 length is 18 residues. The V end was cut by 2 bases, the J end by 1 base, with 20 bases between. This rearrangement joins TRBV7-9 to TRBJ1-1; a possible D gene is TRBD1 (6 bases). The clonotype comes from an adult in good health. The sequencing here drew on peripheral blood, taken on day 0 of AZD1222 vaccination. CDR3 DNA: TGTGCCAGCAGCTTAACGCGAGTTGCTGGCAGGGGGAACACTGAAGCTTTCTTT. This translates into CASSLTRVAGRGNTEAFF. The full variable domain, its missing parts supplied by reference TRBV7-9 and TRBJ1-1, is DTGVSQNPRHKITKRGQNVTFRCDPISEHNRLYWYRQTLGQGPEFLTYFQNEAQLEKSRLLSDRFSAERPKGSFSTLEIQRTEQGDSAMYLCASSLTRVAGRGNTEAFFGQGTRLTVV.